The 24 T cell receptor beta chains in this list originate from one sample, sequenced in a study of control samples from healthy donors and cancer patients. Assay: immunoSEQ multiplex PCR; the TCRdb copy retains only in-frame clones and omits some. The table has 100,000 to 150,000 clones, 92% seen once; the top ten hold roughly 1.9%. The sequenced material came from blood. Receptors were obtained from a woman between 45 and 65 years old in good health.

The chain joins TRBV6-4 to TRBJ1-5; 7 bases map to TRBD1. Per germline, CDR1 MRHNA and CDR2 SNTAGT. With 2 bases clipped from V and 2 bases from J, the junction kept 6 bases outside the gene matches. CDR3 length: 16 residues. CDR3 protein: CASSDPNDRGNQPQHF. The CDR3, as DNA: TGTGCCAGCAGTGACCCAAATGACAGGGGCAATCAGCCCCAGCATTTT.

The count of this clone is one. V usage is TRBV6-5 and J usage is TRBJ2-2, with TRBD2 matching 14 bases. The CDR3 has 14 residues. The V gene's germline CDR1 is MNHEY and CDR2 SVGAGI. V shed 8 bases, J shed 6 bases, and the junction held 2 bases outside the gene matches. In DNA form, the CDR3 reads TGTGCCAGCGGGACTAGCGGGAGATCCGGGGAGCTGTTTTTT. Amino acids: CASGTSGRSGELFF.

The chain employs TRBV2 and TRBJ1-2; D is possibly TRBD1 (5 bases). Germline-derived CDR1 and CDR2 are SNHLY and FYNNEI. Trimming removed 3 bases at V and 2 bases at J, with 10 bases between. The CDR3 extends over 14 amino acids. The CDR3 DNA sequence: TGTGCCAGCAGTGACTCTGCAGGGAACTATGGCTACACCTTC. It specifies CASSDSAGNYGYTF.

The genes are TRBV28 and TRBJ1-5; the D is unclear. With 5 bases removed from V and 3 bases from J, the gap between germline ends came to 20 bases. Germline V gene sequence: CDR1 MDHEN, CDR2 SYDVKM. CDR3 length: 17 amino acids. The DNA for the CDR3 is TGTGCCAGCAGTGGTAACAAGCCTTCGGTCCTCAATCAGCCCCAGCATTTT. It encodes CASSGNKPSVLNQPQHF.

The genes are TRBV4-2 and TRBJ2-2, with D unclear. There are 14 residues in the CDR3. V was cut by 5 bases and J by 1 base, with 8 bases left in between. CDR1 and CDR2 from the germline V gene are LGHNA and YNFKEQ. CDR3 nucleotide sequence: TGTGCCAGCAGCACCGGCGGGAACACCGGGGAGCTGTTTTTT. Its translation is CASSTGGNTGELFF.

V and J are TRBV29-1 and TRBJ1-1; TRBD1 is a possible D gene (5 bases). V lost 1 base and J lost 2, with 11 bases in between. Germline V gene sequence: CDR1 SQVTM, CDR2 ANQGSEA. The CDR3 covers 14 residues. CDR3 residues: CSVEVRGKNTEAFF. The DNA for the CDR3 is TGCAGCGTTGAAGTAAGGGGAAAAAACACTGAAGCTTTCTTT.

This chain uses TRBV6-1 with TRBJ1-5; D gene unclear. Between the trimmed V and J ends, which lost 2 bases and 4 bases, there was a span of 6 bases. This CDR3 has 13 amino acids. CDR1 is MNHNS and CDR2 is SASEGT in the germline V gene. The CDR3 DNA sequence: TGTGCCAGCAGTGAACGGGAGAATCAGCCCCAGCATTTT. Translating it yields CASSERENQPQHF.

The chain uses TRBV5-8 and TRBJ2-7; 8 bases are a match to TRBD1. Trimming took 3 bases from V and 0 from J; bases not matched to a gene: 5. Per the germline V gene, CDR1 is SGHTS and CDR2 is YDEGEE. The CDR3 spans 15 residues. As DNA, the CDR3 is TGTGCCAGCAGCTCGGGGGACAGGCCCTCCTACGAGCAGTACTTC. Protein product: CASSSGDRPSYEQYF.

The chain uses TRBV5-6 and TRBJ1-2; TRBD1 agrees at 9 bases. The germline V gene has CDR1 SGHDT and CDR2 YYEEEE. The CDR3 spans 16 residues. V was pared by 2 bases and J by 2 bases, with 7 bases of the junction left unmatched. The CDR3 loop reads CASSLSPTGGNYGYTF. The CDR3 nucleotides are TGTGCCAGCAGCTTATCCCCGACAGGGGGGAACTATGGCTACACCTTC.

The chain couples TRBV7-9 to TRBJ1-3; tentative D call: TRBD1 (6 bases). The V end was cut by 3 bases, the J end by 0 bases, with 15 bases between. Germline CDR1 and CDR2: SEHNR and FQNEAQ (reference sequence). There are 17 residues in the CDR3. CDR3 protein: CASSFGTPLSSGNTIYF. The CDR3 DNA reads as TGTGCCAGCAGCTTTGGGACACCCCTGTCCTCTGGAAACACCATATATTTT.

The genes are TRBV10-2 and TRBJ2-2, with TRBD1 identical over 7 bases. CDR3 size: 16 residues. Per germline, CDR1 WSHSY and CDR2 SAAADI. The V and J ends lost 6 bases and 4 bases, in that order; junction bases with no gene match: 11. CDR3 sequence reads: CASSQRQGGITGELFF. In DNA form, the CDR3 reads TGCGCCAGCAGCCAAAGACAGGGCGGAATCACCGGGGAGCTGTTTTTT.

The chain employs TRBV11-2 and TRBJ1-1; D possibly corresponds to TRBD1 (6 bases). The CDR3 is 16 residues long. Looked up from germline, CDR1 is SGHAT and CDR2 is FQNNGV. V was cut by 0 bases and J by 5 bases, with 16 bases left in between. The CDR3 protein is CASSLEGGAPRTEAFF. The CDR3 DNA follows: TGTGCCAGCAGCTTAGAGGGGGGGGCCCCGAGAACTGAAGCTTTCTTT.

This rearrangement joins TRBV2 to TRBJ1-5; perhaps TRBD1 as D (5 bases). The CDR3 has 16 amino acids. The V and J ends lost 7 bases and 2 bases respectively, with 18 bases between them. Germline V lookup: CDR1 SNHLY, CDR2 FYNNEI. In DNA, the CDR3 is TGTGCCAGCAAACAGCGGGGGGAGGTGGGCAATCAGCCCCAGCATTTT. Its translation is CASKQRGEVGNQPQHF.

This clone was detected only once. This chain uses TRBV11-1 with TRBJ2-7, with 7 bases identical to TRBD2. J was trimmed by 3 bases and V by 3 bases; bases with no gene match: 5. The germline V gene encodes CDR1 SGHAT and CDR2 FQDESV (reference sequence). The CDR3 has 14 amino acids. CDR3 in amino acids: CASSLGGGSYEQYF. The CDR3 DNA sequence: TGTGCCAGCAGCTTGGGAGGCGGGAGCTACGAGCAGTACTTC.

V and J are TRBV7-9 and TRBJ1-1; no clear D gene. CDR1 and CDR2 from the germline V gene are SEHNR and FQNEAQ (reference sequence). This CDR3 comprises 15 residues. Deletions cut 4 bases from V and 0 bases from J, with 12 bases between. The CDR3 bases are TGTGCCAGCAGCTCAGCGACAAAACTGAACACTGAAGCTTTCTTT. This gives the protein CASSSATKLNTEAFF.

In this sample, this clone turned up once. The rearrangement links TRBV5-4 to TRBJ1-2; 8 bases are shared with TRBD1. Per the germline V gene, CDR1 is SGHNT and CDR2 is YYREEE (reference sequence). The CDR3 has 13 amino acids. V dropped 3 bases and J dropped 4; count of bases not matched to a gene: 2. CDR3 bases: TGTGCCAGCAGCTGGACAGGGTCCTATGGCTACACCTTC. It is translated as CASSWTGSYGYTF.

The rearrangement links TRBV4-1 to TRBJ2-3; 15 nucleotides align to TRBD2. Germline assignment: CDR1 MGHRA and CDR2 YSYEKL. V lost 4 bases and J lost 7; bases outside the gene matches: 9. The CDR3 is made up of 17 amino acids. The CDR3 DNA follows: TGCGCCAGCAGCCTATCCGGGACTAGCGGGGGGTTAAATACGCAGTATTTT. It translates to CASSLSGTSGGLNTQYF.

The rearrangement links TRBV30 to TRBJ2-7; D remains ambiguous. V dropped 5 bases and J dropped 4 bases, with 9 bases sitting between them. In germline, CDR1 is GTSNPN, CDR2 SVGIG (reference sequence). There are 11 residues in the CDR3. The CDR3 DNA reads as TGTGCCTGGGTCCAGGATTACGAGCAGTACTTC. The encoded protein is CAWVQDYEQYF.

The chain joins TRBV28 to TRBJ1-2; no firm D call. CDR1 and CDR2 from the germline V gene are MDHEN and SYDVKM. CDR3 size: 13 residues. Trimming pared 5 bases from V and 1 base from J, leaving 8 bases between. The CDR3 DNA reads TGTGCCAGCAGTGCCGGGATTAACTATGGCTACACCTTC. Its translation: CASSAGINYGYTF.

The genes are TRBV25-1 and TRBJ2-1, with D possibly matching TRBD2 (6 bases). From germline, CDR1 is MGHDK and CDR2 SYGVNS. The V end was cut by 4 bases, the J end by 3 bases, with 19 bases between. The CDR3 is made up of 17 amino acids. The CDR3 DNA reads TGTGCCAGCAGTGCCTCAGTAGGGGCGGGAAACTACAATGAGCAGTTCTTC. As protein: CASSASVGAGNYNEQFF.

The CDR3 nucleotides read TGTGCCAGTAGCACCGGGGGTTCCAATCAGCCCCAGCATTTT. It is translated as CASSTGGSNQPQHF. V and J are TRBV19 and TRBJ1-5; maybe TRBD1 (5 bases). Looked up from germline, CDR1 is LNHDA and CDR2 is SQIVND (reference sequence). V shed 6 bases and J shed 3 bases, with 12 bases lying between them. The CDR3 has 14 residues.

A few counts support this clone. The genes are TRBV10-1 and TRBJ2-2, with 11 bases fitting TRBD2. Germline CDR1 reads WNHNN; CDR2 reads SYGVQD (reference sequence). Unmatched junction bases numbered 4, after V lost 6 bases and J lost 7 bases. CDR3 length: 14 amino acids. The CDR3 spells CASRTSGEHGELFF. The CDR3 DNA follows: TGCGCCAGCAGGACTAGCGGGGAGCACGGGGAGCTGTTTTTT.

The CDR3 spells CASSIRGSINEAFF. CDR3 bases: TGTGCCAGTAGTATACGCGGATCGATTAATGAAGCTTTCTTT. The chain is built from TRBV19 and TRBJ1-1, with D unresolved. This CDR3 has 14 residues. Trimming left V 2 bases short and J 7 bases short, with 14 bases between. Germline loops: CDR1 LNHDA, CDR2 SQIVND (reference sequence).

The chain recombines TRBV28 with TRBJ2-1, with D hard to call. V lost 5 bases to trimming and J lost 2 bases, with 7 bases between them. Germline V gene lookup returns CDR1 MDHEN and CDR2 SYDVKM. There are 13 residues in the CDR3. CDR3 sequence reads: CASSTRTYNEQFF. The CDR3 nucleotides are TGTGCCAGCAGTACCCGTACCTACAATGAGCAGTTCTTC.